The 30 T cell receptor beta chains below come from one sample, sequenced in a study of cytomegalovirus exposure and HLA in healthy donors. 13 Jbeta primers and 60 Vbeta primers were used for the PCR. Measured with immunoSEQ multiplex PCR; TCRdb has only the in-frame clones, and not every one. With 150,000 or so clones in the sample, the ten largest clones hold roughly 2%. Sequencing used PBMCs. The source is a woman aged 18 to 35 in good health and CMV-seronegative.

The V gene is TRBV27, the J gene TRBJ2-5, with 8 nucleotides matching TRBD2. V was pared by 9 bases and J by 6 bases, with 12 bases of the junction left unmatched. CDR3 length: 14 amino acids. Germline V lookup: CDR1 MNHEY, CDR2 SMNVEV (reference sequence). The CDR3 nucleotides read TGTGCCAGGAACTTAGCGGGAATCCTAAAGACCCAGTACTTC. Amino acid sequence: CARNLAGILKTQYF.

The CDR3 region is CASGRGTGELFF. The DNA for the CDR3 is TGTGCCAGCGGGCGGGGGACCGGGGAGCTGTTTTTT. The chain is built from TRBV5-6 and TRBJ2-2; 7 positions match TRBD2. CDR3 length equals 12 residues. The junction had 2 bases not matched to a gene; V was cut back by 7 bases and J by 5 bases. Germline V gene lookup returns CDR1 SGHDT and CDR2 YYEEEE.

The rearrangement links TRBV19 to TRBJ1-4; D is undetermined. This CDR3 is 12 amino acids long. Trimming removed 5 bases at V and 12 bases at J, with 13 bases between. Germline V gene lookup returns CDR1 LNHDA and CDR2 SQIVND (reference sequence). CDR3: CASSPQALELFF. CDR3 coding DNA: TGTGCCAGTAGTCCCCAGGCCCTGGAACTGTTTTTT.

The chain uses TRBV27 and TRBJ2-7, with 9 bases matching TRBD1. This CDR3 has 15 residues. Germline V gives CDR1 MNHEY, CDR2 SMNVEV (reference sequence). V shed 3 bases and J 4 bases; nucleotides not matched to a gene: 7. CDR3 in amino acids: CASSFRGTGTYEQYV. DNA of the CDR3: TGTGCCAGCAGTTTTAGGGGGACAGGGACTTACGAGCAGTACGTC.

The chain uses TRBV27 and TRBJ1-5; a weak D match, TRBD1 (5 bases). The CDR3 contains 15 residues. V lost 6 bases and J lost 4, with 16 bases in between. Germline loops: CDR1 MNHEY, CDR2 SMNVEV (reference sequence). As DNA, the CDR3 is TGTGCCAGCAGCCTAATGTTGGGGCGAAATCAGCCCCAGCATTTT. This translates into CASSLMLGRNQPQHF.

The chain employs TRBV5-3 and TRBJ2-5; 7 bases are a match to TRBD2. The J call may be mistaken, given a closer DNA end match to TRBJ2-7. TRBV5-3 belongs to the ORF category, with a function that is uncertain. This CDR3 has 15 residues. CDR3 nucleotides: TGTGCCAGAAGCCTGCGACTAGCCTATTCTTACGAGCAGTACTTC. Residues: CARSLRLAYSYEQYF.

This rearrangement joins TRBV5-1 to TRBJ2-5; TRBD2 aligns across 9 bases. Germline CDR1 reads SGHRS; CDR2 reads YFSETQ. The CDR3 is 15 amino acids. The V gene end was trimmed by 1 base and the J gene end by 1 base; junction bases not matched to a gene: 2. CDR3 loop: CASSLRLAAQETQYF. As DNA, the CDR3 is TGCGCCAGCAGCTTGCGACTAGCGGCCCAAGAGACCCAGTACTTC.

J is TRBJ2-1 and V is TRBV2, with D unresolved. V was clipped by 2 bases and J by 1 base, with 3 bases between them. CDR1 is SNHLY, CDR2 FYNNEI, per germline. The CDR3 sequence is 13 residues long. The CDR3 loop is CASSETSYNEQFF. The CDR3 DNA reads TGTGCCAGCAGTGAAACTTCCTACAATGAGCAGTTCTTC. The whole variable domain, remainder taken from reference TRBV2 and TRBJ2-1, is EPEVTQTPSHQVTQMGQEVILRCVPISNHLYFYWYRQILGQKVEFLVSFYNNEISEKSEIFDDQFSVERPDGSNFTLKIRSTKLEDSAMYFCASSETSYNEQFFGPGTRLTVL.

The chain uses TRBV5-4 and TRBJ2-2, with 15 bases lining up with TRBD2. V was clipped by 4 bases and J by 4 bases; unmatched bases: 8. Germline V CDR1 and CDR2: SGHNT, YYREEE (reference sequence). This CDR3 region has 18 residues. CDR3 protein: CASSAGLAGGRGTGELFF. The CDR3 DNA sequence: TGTGCCAGCAGCGCCGGACTAGCGGGAGGGCGAGGCACCGGGGAGCTGTTTTTT.

The chain joins TRBV11-2 to TRBJ2-5, with 10 bases matching TRBD2. Germline V CDR1 and CDR2: SGHAT, FQNNGV. V trimming: 6 bases; J trimming: 1 base; junction bases outside the gene matches: 8. This CDR3 region has 16 residues. The CDR3 coding sequence is TGTGCCAGCAGAAAGCCGGGACTAGCGCCCCAAGAGACCCAGTACTTC. As protein: CASRKPGLAPQETQYF.

The CDR3 here is CSVSGPLQETQYF. In nucleotides, the CDR3 is TGCAGCGTGAGCGGCCCCCTCCAAGAGACCCAGTACTTC. The chain links TRBV29-1 to TRBJ2-5, with D perhaps TRBD2 (5 bases). The CDR3 contains 13 residues. Germline values: CDR1 SQVTM, CDR2 ANQGSEA. V lost 6 bases and J lost 1, with 12 bases in between.

The chain has TRBV7-6 and TRBJ2-2; 7 bases are a match to TRBD2. After removal of 6 bases from V and 8 bases from J, the junction contained 9 bases not matched to a gene. The germline gives CDR1 SGHVS, CDR2 FNYEAQ. This CDR3 has 14 amino acids. DNA of the CDR3: TGTGCCAGCAGTCCCACGGGCGGGAGAGGGGAGCTGTTTTTT. Translated, it gives CASSPTGGRGELFF. The complete variable domain, with remaining parts taken from reference TRBV7-6 and TRBJ2-2, reads GAGVSQSPRYKVTKRGQDVALRCDPISGHVSLYWYRQALGQGPEFLTYFNYEAQQDKSGLPNDRFSAERPEGSISTLTIQRTEQRDSAMYRCASSPTGGRGELFFGEGSRLTVL.

The chain couples TRBV7-2 to TRBJ1-1; 9 bases match TRBD1. In germline, CDR1 is SGHTA, CDR2 FQGNSA. V gave up 5 bases and J gave up 4 bases; unmatched junction bases: 2. This CDR3 is 13 amino acids long. DNA for the CDR3: TGTGCCAGCAGCCAGGACAGGGGCACTGAAGCTTTCTTT. Translating it yields CASSQDRGTEAFF.

The gene calls are TRBV10-3 and TRBJ2-7, with TRBD2 as a possible D gene (5 bases). The CDR3 spans 10 residues. CDR1 and CDR2 from the germline V gene are ENHRY and SYGVKD. Trimming left V 10 bases short and J 6 bases short, with 10 bases between. The CDR3, as DNA: TGTGCCAGCGAACTAGTCGAGCAGTACGTC. Amino acid sequence: CASELVEQYV.

The rearrangement uses TRBV9 and TRBJ1-4; 10 bases match TRBD1. The germline V gene has CDR1 SGDLS and CDR2 YYNGEE. V was clipped by 4 bases and J by 8 bases; unmatched bases: 5. This CDR3 contains 14 residues. The CDR3 DNA reads TGTGCCAGCAGCAGACAGGGGGCAGGGGAAAAACTGTTTTTT. It yields the protein CASSRQGAGEKLFF.

The V gene is TRBV6-5, the J gene TRBJ2-5; TRBD1 agrees at 7 bases. The DNA end is more similar to TRBJ2-7, so the J call may be wrong. The CDR3 extends over 15 amino acids. Germline V gives CDR1 MNHEY, CDR2 SVGAGI. CDR3 loop: CASSGGQARGYEQYF. CDR3 nucleotide sequence: TGTGCCAGCAGTGGAGGACAGGCCAGGGGGTACGAGCAGTACTTC.

The chain links TRBV10-3 to TRBJ1-5, with a tentative D call TRBD1 (6 bases). Germline V gene data show CDR1 as ENHRY and CDR2 as SYGVKD. Trimming removed 6 bases from V and 4 bases from J, with 10 bases in between. The CDR3 sequence is 13 residues long. CDR3 sequence reads: CAIRGAENQPQHF. The CDR3 coding sequence is TGTGCCATCAGGGGGGCGGAGAATCAGCCCCAGCATTTT.

The chain recombines TRBV2 with TRBJ2-3; TRBD2 aligns across 7 bases. The CDR3 length is 17 residues. The J segment lost 2 bases and the V segment lost 4 bases, leaving 12 bases of the junction unmatched. CDR1 and CDR2 from the germline V gene are SNHLY and FYNNEI. The CDR3 here is CASSARPKAGNTDTQYF. The CDR3 DNA reads TGTGCCAGCAGTGCGAGGCCCAAAGCGGGAAACACAGATACGCAGTATTTT.

The genes are TRBV5-5 and TRBJ2-1, with D possibly TRBD2 on 7 matching bases. Trimming left V 7 bases short and J 1 base short, with 15 bases between. The CDR3 runs 15 residues. CDR1 and CDR2 from the germline V gene are SGHKS and YYEKEE (reference sequence). In DNA form, the CDR3 reads TGTGCCAGCTCGGGGGGCACGGGGTCCTACAATGAGCAGTTCTTC. Translated: CASSGGTGSYNEQFF.

The CDR3 bases are TGTGCCAGCAGGACCCTACTAGCGGGCACGGACGAGCAGTACTTC. This codes for CASRTLLAGTDEQYF. The rearrangement uses TRBV27 and TRBJ2-7, with TRBD2 matching over 9 bases. The junction had 11 bases not matched to a gene; V was cut back by 6 bases and J by 5 bases. The CDR3 runs to 15 residues. The V gene's germline CDR1 is MNHEY and CDR2 SMNVEV (reference sequence).

V and J are TRBV6-1 and TRBJ2-1; 9 positions match TRBD2. Germline V gene sequence: CDR1 MNHNS, CDR2 SASEGT. V shed 1 base and J 8 bases; nucleotides not matched to a gene: 6. CDR3 length: 15 amino acids. CDR3 nucleotide sequence: TGTGCCAGCAGTGAAGGGACTAGCGCTTGGGATGAGCAGTTCTTC. It codes for CASSEGTSAWDEQFF.

The chain has TRBV16 and TRBJ1-2; perhaps TRBD1 as D (6 bases). The CDR3 contains 14 residues. V lost 6 bases, J lost 5 bases, and 16 bases lay in between. Per the germline V gene, CDR1 is KGHSY and CDR2 is FQNENV. For the CDR3, the DNA is TGTGCCAGCAGACGGAGCGACGGACAGTATGGCTACACCTTC. Translating gives CASRRSDGQYGYTF.

The chain employs TRBV6-7 and TRBJ2-2, with TRBD2 matching 8 bases. TRBV6-7 is an ORF, and what it does is uncertain. The trim removed 2 bases at V and 6 bases at J, leaving 8 bases unmatched. This CDR3 region has 16 residues. The CDR3: CASSYGAREVPGELFF. The CDR3 bases are TGTGCCAGCAGTTACGGGGCGCGGGAGGTCCCCGGGGAGCTGTTTTTT.

V usage is TRBV5-1 and J usage is TRBJ1-4, with 8 bases aligning to TRBD1. Germline V gene sequence: CDR1 SGHRS, CDR2 YFSETQ. This CDR3 is 15 amino acids long. Trimming at V came to 4 bases and at J to 4 bases, leaving 6 bases not matched to a gene. The CDR3 coding sequence is TGCGCCAGCAGCCGCATGGGACAGGATAATGAAAAACTGTTTTTT. This codes for CASSRMGQDNEKLFF.

J is TRBJ1-2 and V is TRBV19; D possibly corresponds to TRBD1 (6 bases). The V gene's germline CDR1 is LNHDA and CDR2 SQIVND (reference sequence). This CDR3 region has 15 residues. Trimming stripped 3 bases from V and 2 bases from J, with 13 bases between. The CDR3 here is CASSIRGGLNYGYTF. As DNA, the CDR3 is TGTGCCAGTAGTATTAGGGGGGGACTGAACTATGGCTACACCTTC. The variable domain in full, with the rest retrieved from reference TRBV19 and TRBJ1-2, is DGGITQSPKYLFRKEGQNVTLSCEQNLNHDAMYWYRQDPGQGLRLIYYSQIVNDFQKGDIAEGYSVSREKKESFPLTVTSAQKNPTAFYLCASSIRGGLNYGYTFGSGTRLTVV.

V and J are TRBV19 and TRBJ2-2, with 7 positions matching TRBD1. Germline CDR1 LNHDA, CDR2 SQIVND (reference sequence). Trimming took 6 bases from V and 0 from J; bases not matched to a gene: 7. This CDR3 contains 16 residues. The CDR3 here is CASSLQTGPNTGELFF. CDR3 coding DNA: TGTGCCAGTAGCCTCCAGACAGGGCCGAACACCGGGGAGCTGTTTTTT.

The J gene is TRBJ2-3, the V gene TRBV5-4, with 7 bases aligning to TRBD2. The germline gives CDR1 SGHNT, CDR2 YYREEE (reference sequence). CDR3 length: 17 amino acids. V lost 4 bases, J lost 2 bases, and 13 bases stayed unmatched. The DNA of the CDR3 is TGTGCCAGCAGCCCAGGGACTACCCGAAAACTCACAGATACGCAGTATTTT. Translation: CASSPGTTRKLTDTQYF.

This chain links TRBV15 with TRBJ1-4; D not resolved. V lost 2 bases, J lost 8 bases, and 15 bases lay in between. Germline CDR1 LNHNV, CDR2 YYDKDF (reference sequence). The CDR3 has 15 residues. In nucleotides, the CDR3 is TGTGCCACCAGCAGAATGGCGTCTACAGCAGAAAAACTGTTTTTT. It translates to CATSRMASTAEKLFF.

The chain carries TRBV7-9 and TRBJ2-2; 13 bases line up with TRBD2. Trimming removed 4 bases from V and 7 bases from J; junction bases left unmatched: 6. The length of the CDR3 is 16 residues. The germline V gene encodes CDR1 SEHNR and CDR2 FQNEAQ (reference sequence). DNA of the CDR3: TGTGCCAGCAGCTCAACTAGCGGGAGGGCGGTCGGGGAGCTGTTTTTT. This sequence encodes CASSSTSGRAVGELFF.

The CDR3 region is CASSFGRGGSNTGELFF. DNA for the CDR3: TGTGCCAGCAGCTTTGGAAGGGGGGGTTCGAACACCGGGGAGCTGTTTTTT. The chain employs TRBV7-2 and TRBJ2-2; D may be TRBD2 (7 bases). Between the trimmed V and J ends, which lost 3 bases and 0 bases, there was a span of 14 bases. CDR3 size: 17 residues. The germline V gene encodes CDR1 SGHTA and CDR2 FQGNSA. The full variable domain, rest sourced from reference TRBV7-2 and TRBJ2-2, is GAGVSQSPSNKVTEKGKDVELRCDPISGHTALYWYRQSLGQGLEFLIYFQGNSAPDKSGLPSDRFSAERTGGSVSTLTIQRTQQEDSAVYLCASSFGRGGSNTGELFFGEGSRLTVL.